This T cell receptor beta chain comes out of a study of blood T cells in healthy people across ages. General study results and limits: Per million T cells, the diversity of TCR beta decreased roughly linearly as age advanced. PBMCs went unsorted, and a conclusive naive versus antigen-experienced comparison was therefore prevented.

This CDR3 spans 17 amino acids. The J segment lost 5 bases and the V segment lost 2 bases, leaving 6 bases of the junction unmatched. CDR1 and CDR2 (germline): SGHVS, FQNEAQ. Alongside a J-beta primer mix, a sample-barcoded 5' primer served in a second PCR lasting about 6 to 11 cycles. Each cDNA molecule received a tag from a template-switch adaptor that had 12 random nucleotides. TCRdb analysed the 5' RACE reads with MiXCR anew, one entry per CDR3 protein. The sample includes approximately 900,000 distinct CDR3 sequences, roughly 48% of them seen just once. Remarks on this clonotype: What it binds is not known.

The material sequenced was blood. This sequence was found in a young man in good health. This chain uses TRBV7-8 with TRBJ2-2; 12 positions agree with TRBD2. CDR3 sequence (DNA): TGTGCCAGCAGCTTACTAGCGGGGGGGCTGGTGACCGGGGAGCTGTTTTTT. Translation gives CASSLLAGGLVTGELFF. The full variable domain, in which reference TRBV7-8 and TRBJ2-2 provide the parts outside the CDR3, is GAGVSQSPRYKVAKRGQDVALRCDPISGHVSLFWYQQALGQGPEFLTYFQNEAQLDKSGLPSDRFFAERPEGSVSTLKIQRTQQEDSAVYLCASSLLAGGLVTGELFFGEGSRLTVL.